This T cell receptor beta chain was retrieved from a study of shared clonotypes between healthy human individuals. Assay used: immunoSEQ multiplex PCR; TCRdb lists only in-frame clones, some missing. The sample has millions of clones; 90% to 95% are singletons. Trimming pared 8 bases from V and 3 bases from J, leaving 11 bases between. CDR1 and CDR2 from the germline V gene are MNHNY and SVGAGI (reference sequence). The CDR3 is made up of 13 amino acids. Note on this clone: Its antigen is unidentified.

Study-level results: Sharing of clonotypes among donors was expected to vary with sequencing depth.

Negatively enriched CD4+ T cells were divided by CD45RA into naive and memory. The clonotype comes from a man between 18 and 35 years old in good health. This chain connects TRBV6-6 to TRBJ1-5; D remains unclear. What was sequenced was naive CD4+ T cells sorted from blood. Subset described: CD45RA+ positively selected. The CDR3 DNA reads as TGTGCCAGCCAGGCGGCAGACAATCAGCCCCAGCATTTT. It specifies CASQAADNQPQHF.